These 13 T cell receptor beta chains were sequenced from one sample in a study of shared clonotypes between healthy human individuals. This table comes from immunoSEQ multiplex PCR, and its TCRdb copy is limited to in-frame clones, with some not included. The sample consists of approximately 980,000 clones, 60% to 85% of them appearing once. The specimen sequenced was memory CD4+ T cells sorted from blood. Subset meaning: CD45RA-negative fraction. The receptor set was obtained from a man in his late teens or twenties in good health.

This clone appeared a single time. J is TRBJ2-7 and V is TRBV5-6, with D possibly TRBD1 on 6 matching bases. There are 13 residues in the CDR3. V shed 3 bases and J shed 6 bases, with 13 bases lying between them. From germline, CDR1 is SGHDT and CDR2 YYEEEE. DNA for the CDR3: TGTGCCAGCAGCTCGACAGGAATCGGCGAGCAGTACTTC. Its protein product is CASSSTGIGEQYF.

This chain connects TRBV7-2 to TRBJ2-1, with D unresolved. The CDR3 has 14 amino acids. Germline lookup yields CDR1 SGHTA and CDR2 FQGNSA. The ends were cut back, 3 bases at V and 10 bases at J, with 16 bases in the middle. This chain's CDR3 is CASSLNLGYLEQFF. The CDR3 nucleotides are TGTGCCAGCAGCTTGAACCTGGGATATCTGGAGCAGTTCTTC.

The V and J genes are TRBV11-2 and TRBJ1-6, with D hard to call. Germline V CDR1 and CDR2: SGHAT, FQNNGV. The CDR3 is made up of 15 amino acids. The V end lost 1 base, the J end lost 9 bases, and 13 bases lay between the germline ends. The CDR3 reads CASSLVSKTGSPLHF. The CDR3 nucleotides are TGTGCCAGCAGCTTAGTGTCAAAAACGGGTTCACCCCTCCACTTT.

The chain's CDR3 is CASSLDPRGTGANVLTF. The CDR3 nucleotides read TGTGCCAGCAGCTTGGACCCGCGAGGGACAGGGGCCAACGTCCTGACTTTC. V usage is TRBV5-4 and J usage is TRBJ2-6; weak D call: TRBD1 (6 bases). The CDR3 is 17 amino acids. CDR1 is SGHNT, CDR2 YYREEE, per germline (reference sequence). The germline V and J ends were trimmed by 0 bases and 4 bases, with 14 bases remaining between them.

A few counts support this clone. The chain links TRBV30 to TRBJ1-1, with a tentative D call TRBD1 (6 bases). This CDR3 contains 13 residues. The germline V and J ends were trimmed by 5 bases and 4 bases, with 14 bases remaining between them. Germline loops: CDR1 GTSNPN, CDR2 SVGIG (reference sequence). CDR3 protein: CAWAGEYRTEAFF. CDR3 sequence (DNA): TGTGCCTGGGCAGGGGAGTATCGCACTGAAGCTTTCTTT.

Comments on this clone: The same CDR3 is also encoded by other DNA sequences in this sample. Here the CDR3 reads CASSQDSSGNTIYF. The CDR3 DNA reads as TGTGCCAGTTCGCAAGACAGCTCTGGAAACACCATATATTTT. The V gene is TRBV19, the J gene TRBJ1-3; D possibly corresponds to TRBD1 (5 bases). The CDR3 spans 14 residues. V dropped 8 bases and J dropped 0 bases, with 11 bases sitting between them. Germline CDR1 and CDR2: LNHDA and SQIVND (reference sequence).

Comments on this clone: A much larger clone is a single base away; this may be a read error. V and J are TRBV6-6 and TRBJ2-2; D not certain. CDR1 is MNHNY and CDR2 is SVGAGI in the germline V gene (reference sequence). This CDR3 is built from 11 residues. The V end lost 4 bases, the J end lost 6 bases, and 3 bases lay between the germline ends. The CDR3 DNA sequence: TGTGCCAGCAGTTGGTCCGGGGAGCTGTTTTTT. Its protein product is CASSWSGELFF.

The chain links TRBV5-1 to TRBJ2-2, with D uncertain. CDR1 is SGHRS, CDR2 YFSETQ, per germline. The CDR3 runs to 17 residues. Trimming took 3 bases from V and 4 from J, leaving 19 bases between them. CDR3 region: CASSSRHAVTSTGELFF. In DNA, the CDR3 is TGCGCCAGCAGCTCGCGGCACGCAGTGACTTCCACCGGGGAGCTGTTTTTT.

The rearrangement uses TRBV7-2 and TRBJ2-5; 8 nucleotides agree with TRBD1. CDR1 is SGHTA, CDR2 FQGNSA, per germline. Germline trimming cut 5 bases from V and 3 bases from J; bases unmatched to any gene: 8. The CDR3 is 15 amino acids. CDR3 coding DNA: TGTGCCAGCAGCACCCAGGGGGCGAGAGAAGAGACCCAGTACTTC. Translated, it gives CASSTQGAREETQYF.

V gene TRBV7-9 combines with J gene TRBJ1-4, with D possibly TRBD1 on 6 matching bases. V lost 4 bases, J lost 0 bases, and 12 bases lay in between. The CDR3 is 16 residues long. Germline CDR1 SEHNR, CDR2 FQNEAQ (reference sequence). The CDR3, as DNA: TGTGCCAGCAGCTCCGGACAGACCTCAACTAATGAAAAACTGTTTTTT. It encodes CASSSGQTSTNEKLFF.

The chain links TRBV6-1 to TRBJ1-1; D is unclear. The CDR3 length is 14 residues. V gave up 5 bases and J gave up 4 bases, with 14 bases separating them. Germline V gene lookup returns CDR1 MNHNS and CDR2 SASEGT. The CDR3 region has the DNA TGTGCCAGCAGTTCACTTATAGAACGCACTGAAGCTTTCTTT. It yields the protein CASSSLIERTEAFF.

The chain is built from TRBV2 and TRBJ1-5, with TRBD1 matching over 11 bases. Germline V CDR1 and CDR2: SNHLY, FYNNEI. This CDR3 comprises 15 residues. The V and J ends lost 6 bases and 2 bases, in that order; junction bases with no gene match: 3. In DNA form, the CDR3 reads TGTGCCAGCAGAGGACAGGGGGCAGGCAATCAGCCCCAGCATTTT. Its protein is CASRGQGAGNQPQHF.

As DNA, the CDR3 is TGTGCCAGCACCCCGGATGACAGGTATCAGCCCCAGCATTTT. Translation: CASTPDDRYQPQHF. The J gene is TRBJ1-5, the V gene TRBV7-2; possibly TRBD1 for D (6 bases). Trimming removed 7 bases from V and 5 bases from J, with 15 bases in between. The CDR3 sequence is 14 residues long. Germline loops: CDR1 SGHTA, CDR2 FQGNSA.